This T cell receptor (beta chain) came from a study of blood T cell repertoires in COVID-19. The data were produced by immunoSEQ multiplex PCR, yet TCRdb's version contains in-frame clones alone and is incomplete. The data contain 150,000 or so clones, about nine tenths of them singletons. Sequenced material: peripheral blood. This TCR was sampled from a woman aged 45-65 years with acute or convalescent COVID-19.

Written as DNA, the CDR3 is TGTGCCAGCAGTACCCTAGCGGGGGCTTCCTACGAGCAGTACTTC. This sequence encodes CASSTLAGASYEQYF. The rearrangement joins TRBV5-6 to TRBJ2-7, with 10 bases identical to TRBD2. Germline CDR1 is SGHDT and CDR2 is YYEEEE. V shed 5 bases, J shed 1 base, and the junction held 6 bases outside the gene matches. The CDR3 has 15 residues.